This TCR beta chain was documented in a study of blood T cell repertoires in COVID-19. Study as a whole: From T cells, B-cell-depleted T cells, or PBMCs came the material, which was cDNA or gDNA.

TCRdb keeps only in-frame clones here, not all; method: immunoSEQ multiplex PCR. The table lists 200,000 to 300,000 clones, more than 75% of them singletons. CDR1 is MNHEY and CDR2 is SVGEGT in the germline V gene. V lost 4 bases, J lost 1 base, and 7 bases lay in between. The CDR3 consists of 13 residues. The chain has TRBV6-2 or TRBV6-3 and TRBJ1-1; D is uncertain. The sequencing input was peripheral blood. The receptor comes from a woman between 65 and 79 years old with active or convalescent COVID-19. CDR3 DNA: TGTGCCAGCAGTTCTTCCGGGAACACTGAAGCTTTCTTT. Protein sequence: CASSSSGNTEAFF.